This entry is about one T cell receptor beta chain. TCRbeta library preparation incorporated unique molecular identifiers. A single record per CDR3 protein comes from TCRdb applying MiXCR to the PCR reads. The sample lists approximately 520,000 distinct CDR3 sequences; 32% were seen once. Per the germline V gene, CDR1 is SGHDT and CDR2 is YYEEEE. This CDR3 comprises 13 residues. After removal of 3 bases from V and 10 bases from J, the junction contained 5 bases not matched to a gene. This entry belongs to a study of T-cell reconstitution after alpha-beta-depleted transplantation in children. V and J are TRBV5-6 and TRBJ2-1, with TRBD1 identical over 9 bases. This receptor was obtained from a human donor who donated a stem cell graft to a child with aplastic anemia. Specimen: PBMCs from the stem cell graft donor, collected from the stem cell graft. The CDR3 loop is CASSWDRAGEQFF. For the CDR3, the DNA is TGTGCCAGCAGCTGGGACAGGGCGGGGGAGCAGTTCTTC.